This T cell receptor (beta chain) was captured by sequencing in a study of blood T cell repertoires in COVID-19 (dated by TCRdb to about 2020). In the study overall: Samples covering the acute and convalescent phases of COVID-19 were provided by collaborators in the United States, Italy and Spain. The material from the prospective study consisted of cDNA or gDNA derived from T cells, B-cell-depleted T cells, or PBMCs. The dataset comprised deeply sampled blood TCRbeta repertoires from subjects exposed to, actively infected with, or recovered from COVID-19. The repertoires were released in a freely available public database meant as a resource for research on the immune response to SARS-CoV-2. The samples were drawn from the first 160 participants of the ongoing ImmuneRACE study and from 950 to 1,500 subjects provided by 6 global collaborators. The sample metadata nearly always contained a de-identified subject ID, COVID-19 status, age in years and sex. Where available, HLA class I and class II types were taken from metadata supplied by the sample provider and were not determined by assay-based typing. What the study reported, not specific to this receptor: How much clinical and demographic metadata was included differed by source and by participant, and the metadata was provided uncurated.

Whole blood was collected in K2EDTA tubes by collaborating institutions according to the institutions' own protocols. For TCRbeta analysis, collaborator samples were shipped as frozen whole blood, as isolated PBMCs, or as DNA extracted from either sample type. This clone was observed a single time. The antigen it binds to is not known. It has no much larger one-base neighbor in the sample; base qualities were not kept. Via the germline V gene (reference sequence), CDR1 is PRHDT and CDR2 FYEKMQ. The CDR3 runs 19 amino acids, cysteine and phenylalanine included. Solely the CDR3 DNA is kept, with 57 bases framed from the first base. Trimming at the junction amounts to 0 bases on V and 0 bases on J, and the germline ends lie 18 bases apart. The immunoSEQ Assay, a bias-controlled multiplex PCR, was used to amplify TCRbeta CDR3 regions from genomic DNA. Concerning the study's data processing: Nucleated cell counts per sample were estimated from amplification of reference gene primers within the assay. Sequence reads were collapsed and filtered to measure the absolute abundance of every unique TCRbeta CDR3 rearrangement. For each sample, productive Simpson clonality was calculated as the square root of Simpson's diversity index across productive rearrangements. Held by TCRdb, this immuneACCESS table contains in-frame sequences only and omits some clones. Under half of the omission traces to an unresolved V gene where checked; the cause of the rest is unknown. That table supplies the V and J calls and clone size; D and trimming were determined from the DNA. The sample table records 170,000 or so clones; approximately 80% of these occur just once. The ten largest account for roughly 2.9% of the sample.

The receptor was derived from a woman aged 55-70 years with acute or convalescent COVID-19. Sequencing input: peripheral blood. The rearranged segments are TRBV13 and TRBJ1-5, and the D gene may be TRBD1, 5 bases matching. The CDR3 region has the sequence CASSLGGGFNPFSNQPQHF. The bases read TGTGCCAGCAGCTTAGGCGGGGGGTTTAATCCTTTTAGCAATCAGCCCCAGCATTTT. When the CDR3 is completed using the reference TRBV13 and TRBJ1-5 genes on either side, the full variable domain is AAGVIQSPRHLIKEKRETATLKCYPIPRHDTVYWYQQGPGQDPQFLISFYEKMQSDKGSIPDRFSAQQFSDYHSELNMSSLELGDSALYFCASSLGGGFNPFSNQPQHFGDGTRLSIL.